The next 10 T cell receptor beta chains were all read from a single sample in a study of siplizumab effects on memory and regulatory T cells. Libraries were prepared by immunoSEQ multiplex PCR; TCRdb keeps only in-frame clonotypes and omits some of them. The table has approximately 82,000 clones, about 87% seen once. Material for sequencing was Tregs sorted from blood. The receptor set was obtained from a human donor in good health.

V and J are TRBV7-3 and TRBJ2-1; 9 bases fit TRBD2. Germline V CDR1 and CDR2: SGHTA, FQGTGA. CDR3 size: 14 residues. Trimming at V came to 10 bases and at J to 4 bases, leaving 8 bases not matched to a gene. The DNA of the CDR3 is TGTGCCAAGATAAAGCGGGGGGCTTACAATGAGCAGTTCTTC. Translating it yields CAKIKRGAYNEQFF.

This chain links TRBV5-1 with TRBJ2-3; no definite D call. In germline, CDR1 is SGHRS, CDR2 YFSETQ. V shed 4 bases and J shed 5 bases, with 14 bases lying between them. The CDR3 totals 14 residues. The CDR3 DNA reads TGCGCCAGCAGCAATCGCCCGACGGAAGATACGCAGTATTTT. It is translated as CASSNRPTEDTQYF.

The V and J genes are TRBV4-3 and TRBJ1-6, with TRBD1 as a possible D gene (5 bases). The germline CDR1 and CDR2 sequences are LGHNA and YSLEER. V lost 2 bases to trimming and J lost 9 bases, with 11 bases between them. The CDR3 covers 14 residues. In nucleotides, the CDR3 is TGCGCCAGCAGCCAATCTGGCAGGGTTTCACCCCTCCACTTT. Translated, it gives CASSQSGRVSPLHF.

This CDR3 is CASSLAGGPDTQYF. Written as DNA, the CDR3 is TGCGCCAGCAGCTTAGCGGGGGGGCCAGATACGCAGTATTTT. This chain uses TRBV5-1 with TRBJ2-3; 10 nucleotides match TRBD2. Per germline, CDR1 SGHRS and CDR2 YFSETQ. With 2 bases clipped from V and 4 bases from J, the junction kept 1 base outside the gene matches. CDR3 length: 14 residues.

The CDR3 region has the DNA TGTGCCAGCTCACCACCGCAGGGGGCAAACTATGGCTACACCTTC. Encoded protein: CASSPPQGANYGYTF. V gene TRBV18 combines with J gene TRBJ1-2; 8 nucleotides align to TRBD1. CDR1 KGHSH and CDR2 LQKENI come from the germline V gene. V was pared by 0 bases and J by 2 bases, with 2 bases of the junction left unmatched. This CDR3 has 15 residues.

The V gene is TRBV5-1, the J gene TRBJ1-2, with 7 bases aligning to TRBD1. CDR1 and CDR2 from the germline V gene are SGHRS and YFSETQ. The CDR3 loop spans 15 amino acids. The V segment lost 1 base and the J segment 1 base; nucleotides outside the gene matches: 4. The CDR3 DNA reads TGCGCCAGCAGCTTGACAGGGGCAATTAACTATGGCTACACCTTC. It encodes CASSLTGAINYGYTF.

CDR3 in amino acids: CASSSPRDRGYEQYF. CDR3 bases: TGTGCCAGCAGTTCCCCCAGGGACAGGGGGTACGAGCAGTACTTC. This chain joins TRBV6-5 and TRBJ2-7, with 11 bases identical to TRBD1. Germline loops: CDR1 MNHEY, CDR2 SVGAGI. The CDR3 is 15 amino acids. The V gene end was trimmed by 4 bases and the J gene end by 4 bases; junction bases not matched to a gene: 6.

The chain couples TRBV29-1 to TRBJ2-7; 7 nucleotides match TRBD1. J gave up 4 bases and V 6 bases, and 15 bases lay outside the gene matches. CDR3 length: 15 residues. The germline V gene encodes CDR1 SQVTM and CDR2 ANQGSEA. This CDR3 reads CSVAGYRDSSYEQYF. The CDR3 DNA reads TGCAGCGTCGCCGGTTATAGGGACAGCTCTTACGAGCAGTACTTC.

This chain links TRBV5-1 with TRBJ1-6; perhaps TRBD1 as D (5 bases). The V gene's germline CDR1 is SGHRS and CDR2 YFSETQ. V was cut by 8 bases and J by 0 bases, with 15 bases left in between. The CDR3 covers 16 residues. The CDR3: CASKRQTTSYNSPLHF. The CDR3, as DNA: TGCGCCAGTAAGAGACAGACCACCTCCTATAATTCACCCCTCCACTTT.

This chain connects TRBV7-2 to TRBJ2-3; no definite D call. The CDR3 consists of 11 residues. V lost 5 bases to trimming and J lost 9 bases, with 9 bases between them. Per germline, CDR1 SGHTA and CDR2 FQGNSA. The CDR3: CASSPVGTQYF. The CDR3 DNA reads as TGTGCCAGCAGCCCCGTAGGAACGCAGTATTTT. The full variable domain, its missing parts supplied by reference TRBV7-2 and TRBJ2-3, is GAGVSQSPSNKVTEKGKDVELRCDPISGHTALYWYRQSLGQGLEFLIYFQGNSAPDKSGLPSDRFSAERTGGSVSTLTIQRTQQEDSAVYLCASSPVGTQYFGPGTRLTVL.